This T cell receptor (beta chain) stems from a study of cytomegalovirus exposure and HLA in healthy donors. 60 Vbeta and 13 Jbeta primers were used in PCR. Here immunoSEQ multiplex PCR was the method, and the copy in TCRdb shows in-frame clones only, minus some. This sample has approximately 200,000 clones; 75% to 80% occur once, and the top ten carry 1.5% to 2%. The receptor's source is a man between 18 and 29 years old in good health and CMV-seronegative. Specimen: PBMCs.

CDR3 in amino acids: CASSPFTGSGNEQFF. DNA of the CDR3: TGTGCCAGCAGCCCTTTTACTGGGAGTGGTAATGAGCAGTTCTTC. The chain carries TRBV7-8 and TRBJ2-1; weak D call: TRBD2 (5 bases). This CDR3 is 15 amino acids long. Germline values: CDR1 SGHVS, CDR2 FQNEAQ. V lost 5 bases, J lost 7 bases, and 18 bases lay in between.